The text below deals with one TCR beta chain. The antigen it recognizes is unknown. No base quality values were provided; no much bigger clone lies one nucleotide off. This specimen comes from a study of monozygotic twins with cystic fibrosis (dated by TCRdb to the early 2020s). At the level of the whole study: Around 2.8 micrograms of fragmented DNA went through around 16 PCR cycles to produce barcoded libraries. The study compared TCR beta repertoires within and between 16 monozygotic twin pairs with cystic fibrosis to assess genetic influence on V and J gene usage. Made up mostly of children and adolescents, the cohort included ten female and six male twin pairs ranging in age from roughly 2.0 to 36.4 years, with a median of roughly 9 years. On the day of blood sampling, twins were ranked among over 950 cohort participants for weight-for-height and for FEVPerc (FEV1 disease centile). Data for three of the twin pairs had previously been reported in another context.

The research as a whole found: Simpson clonality was found to be generally low (median approximately 0.0086), suggesting a naive-dominated repertoire, although higher clonality was observed in the most severely affected patients. The cohort was small, and no association was found between shared CDR3 numbers and age, concordance or disease severity. Nucleotide-identical clonotype sharing was significantly higher within monozygotic CF twin pairs than between unrelated CF individuals (P = 0.000026, Mann-Whitney). V gene usage was most similar to the co-twin in 13 of 16 pairs, and J usage was most similar to the co-twin in 8 of 16 pairs, which suggests genetic constraints.

CDR1 is given as SGHVS and CDR2 as FNYEAQ, both from the germline V gene. V is pruned by 0 bases and J by 2 bases, leaving 12 bases of the junction without a gene match. Taken from cysteine to phenylalanine, the CDR3 has 18 residues. The entry retains the CDR3 DNA only, 54 bases that are in frame from base 1. Following the manufacturer's instructions, TCR beta CDR3 regions were amplified by multiplex PCR with the immunoSEQ immune profiling system. An Illumina NextSeq system was used for sequencing. Concerning the study's data processing: Sequence data were processed on the immunoSEQ Analyzer platform, and clonality was calculated as the square root of Simpson's index of productive rearrangements. Similarity in V and J usage was measured by Jensen-Shannon distance, and OLGA was used to compute CDR3 generation probabilities. The researchers looked up shared CDR3 sequences in the immuneACCESS database (August 2020) and in VDJdb (December 2020). This immuneACCESS table, as held by TCRdb, lists in-frame sequences with V and J called but not all clones. Of the missing ones, under half trace to an unresolved V gene in checked studies; the others have no known cause. V and J calls plus clone size are reproduced from that table; the DNA served to infer D and trimming. This sample holds fewer than 15,000 clones; 70% to 90% were observed only once. Over 0.5% of the sample rests with the top ten.

The twin pairs came from the European Cystic Fibrosis Twin and Sibling Study Cohort, a cohort that recruited patients from over a hundred CF clinics across 14 European countries. Zygosity and CFTR genotype were verified in-house, and zygosity was tested by multiplex PCR of nine short tandem repeat loci. Each twin gave a peripheral blood sample, and clinical parameters were documented on that same day of blood sampling. Genomic DNA was isolated from peripheral blood cells with phenol/chloroform and kept in TE buffer at 4 degrees C. The TCR sequence derives from a man aged 18 to 30 with cystic fibrosis. Here the chain combines TRBV7-6 and TRBJ2-5; 7 bases in the middle match TRBD1. Specimen: blood. CDR3 loop: CASSLAKGQTEWQETQYF. DNA sequence: TGTGCCAGCAGCTTAGCTAAGGGACAGACAGAGTGGCAAGAGACCCAGTACTTC.